The clone carrying this T cell receptor (beta chain) has more than one count but fewer than ten. Its specificity is not known. This specimen belongs to a study of beta chain features in type 1 diabetes. Study-level results: Moderately but significantly shorter TCRB CDR3s were found in Type 1 diabetes patients in all four CD4+ subsets.

All of the isolated RNA was reverse transcribed, so expressed TCRB transcripts were sequenced. The assay was immunoSEQ multiplex PCR, and TCRdb's table has in-frame clones only and misses some. The sample contains hundreds of thousands of clones, roughly 16% of which appear only once. The clonotype comes from a man aged 18 to 29 in good health. Sequences were obtained from naive CD4+ T cells from blood.

This CDR3 is CASGLTGWYQETQYF. CDR3 nucleotides: TGTGCTAGTGGTTTGACAGGGTGGTACCAAGAGACCCAGTACTTC. The chain combines TRBV12-5 with TRBJ2-5; tentative D call: TRBD1 (6 bases). The CDR3 is 15 amino acids. V was shortened by 2 bases and J by 0 bases, with 10 bases between the two germline ends. Per germline, CDR1 LGHNT and CDR2 FRNRAP.